What follows is one TCR beta chain and its context. The data originate from a study of blood T cell repertoires in COVID-19. V was cut by 8 bases and J by 0 bases, with 17 bases left in between. The CDR3 has 15 residues. Germline loops: CDR1 MDHEN, CDR2 SYDVKM. Cohort 3 recovered donors had two negative PCRs, clearance, or symptom resolution. Here immunoSEQ multiplex PCR was the method, and the copy in TCRdb shows in-frame clones only, minus some. This table holds approximately 330,000 clones, roughly 86% found once. The sequence derives from a woman aged 25 to 39 who had recovered from COVID-19. V is TRBV28 and J is TRBJ2-7, with a weak D call TRBD2 (6 bases). Sequenced input: PBMCs or T cells enriched from blood (not recorded which). The CDR3 protein is CASRGLNPISYEQYF. The CDR3 DNA reads as TGTGCCAGCCGCGGACTAAACCCCATCTCCTACGAGCAGTACTTC.